Below, 5 T cell receptor beta chains from the same sample are listed, as sequenced in a study of radiotherapy plus CTLA-4 blockade in lung cancer. The data were produced by immunoSEQ multiplex PCR, yet TCRdb's version contains in-frame clones alone and is incomplete. The table has 15,000 to 20,000 clones, roughly 88% seen once; the top ten hold around a quarter. The sample consisted of peripheral blood, taken from a patient treated with radiotherapy plus ipilimumab. Receptors originate from a human donor with non-small cell lung cancer whose response to radiotherapy plus ipilimumab could not be evaluated.

V and J are TRBV7-8 and TRBJ2-2; tentatively, D is TRBD1 (6 bases). Trimming stripped 2 bases from V and 4 bases from J, with 8 bases between. The CDR3 has 14 amino acids. CDR1 and CDR2 from the germline V gene are SGHVS and FQNEAQ. In DNA form, the CDR3 reads TGTGCCAGCAGCTTAAGAGGGGGCACCGGGGAGCTGTTTTTT. This sequence encodes CASSLRGGTGELFF.

The V call is TRBV5-1, the J call TRBJ2-1; 12 bases fit TRBD2. V shed 4 bases, J shed 6 bases, and the junction held 20 bases outside the gene matches. This CDR3 is 20 amino acids long. Germline V gene lookup returns CDR1 SGHRS and CDR2 YFSETQ. CDR3 sequence: CASSRMGQLLAGGRSNEQFF. CDR3 DNA sequence: TGCGCCAGCAGCCGAATGGGACAACTACTAGCGGGGGGCCGCAGCAATGAGCAGTTCTTC.

This clone was counted only a few times. This rearrangement joins TRBV19 to TRBJ1-2, with no clear D. This CDR3 comprises 13 residues. In germline, CDR1 is LNHDA, CDR2 SQIVND (reference sequence). The germline V and J ends were trimmed by 3 bases and 0 bases, with 5 bases remaining between them. The CDR3 nucleotides read TGTGCCAGTAGTATTGGAGCTAACTATGGCTACACCTTC. Its protein is CASSIGANYGYTF.

The rearrangement links TRBV18 to TRBJ2-3, with TRBD1 matching over 7 bases. CDR3 size: 16 residues. J was trimmed by 0 bases and V by 2 bases; bases with no gene match: 5. Germline-derived CDR1 and CDR2 are KGHSH and LQKENI. The CDR3 protein is CASSPTRGLSTDTQYF. The DNA of the CDR3 is TGTGCCAGCTCACCAACAAGGGGGCTCAGCACAGATACGCAGTATTTT.

This clone showed up just a few times. V usage is TRBV6-5 and J usage is TRBJ1-2, with a possible D match to TRBD1 (5 bases). This CDR3 comprises 13 residues. Germline V CDR1 and CDR2: MNHEY, SVGAGI. V was clipped by 5 bases and J by 4 bases, with 11 bases between them. CDR3 protein: CASSPTDSYGYTF. DNA of the CDR3: TGTGCCAGCAGTCCGACAGACTCCTATGGCTACACCTTC.